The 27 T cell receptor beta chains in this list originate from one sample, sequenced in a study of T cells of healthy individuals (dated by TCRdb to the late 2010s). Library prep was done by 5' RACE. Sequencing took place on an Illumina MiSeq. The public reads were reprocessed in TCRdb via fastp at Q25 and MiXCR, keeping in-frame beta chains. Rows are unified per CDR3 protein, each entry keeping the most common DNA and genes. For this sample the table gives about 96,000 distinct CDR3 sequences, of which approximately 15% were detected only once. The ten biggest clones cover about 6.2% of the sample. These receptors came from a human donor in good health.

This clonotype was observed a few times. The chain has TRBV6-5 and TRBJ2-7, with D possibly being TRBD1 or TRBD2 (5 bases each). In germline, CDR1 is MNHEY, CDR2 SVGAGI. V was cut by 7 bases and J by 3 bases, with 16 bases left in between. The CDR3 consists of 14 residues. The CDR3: CASNSGPGFYEQYF. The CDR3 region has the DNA TGTGCCAGCAACTCAGGGCCGGGGTTCTACGAGCAGTACTTC.

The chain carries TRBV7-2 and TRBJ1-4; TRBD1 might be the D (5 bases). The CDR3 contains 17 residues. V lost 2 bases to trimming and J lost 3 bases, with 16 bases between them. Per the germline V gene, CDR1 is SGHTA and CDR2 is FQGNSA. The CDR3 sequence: CASSLSQGGFPNEKLFF. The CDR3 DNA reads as TGTGCCAGCAGCTTATCGCAGGGAGGGTTTCCTAATGAAAAACTGTTTTTT.

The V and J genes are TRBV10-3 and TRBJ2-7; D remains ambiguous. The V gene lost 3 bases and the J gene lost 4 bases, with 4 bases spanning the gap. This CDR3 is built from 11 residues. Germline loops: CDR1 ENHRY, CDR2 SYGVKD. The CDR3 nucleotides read TGTGCCATCAGTGACACTTACGAGCAGTACTTC. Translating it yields CAISDTYEQYF.

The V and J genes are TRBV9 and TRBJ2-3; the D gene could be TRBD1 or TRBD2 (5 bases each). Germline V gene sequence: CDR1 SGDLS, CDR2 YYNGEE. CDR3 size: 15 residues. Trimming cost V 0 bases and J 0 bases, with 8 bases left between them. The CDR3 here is CASSVGGSSTDTQYF. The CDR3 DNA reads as TGTGCCAGCAGCGTAGGGGGGTCTAGCACAGATACGCAGTATTTT.

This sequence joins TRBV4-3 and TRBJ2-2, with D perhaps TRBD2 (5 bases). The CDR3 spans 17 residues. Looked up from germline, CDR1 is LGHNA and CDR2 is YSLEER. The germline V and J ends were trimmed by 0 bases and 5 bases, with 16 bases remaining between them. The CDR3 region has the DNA TGCGCCAGCAGCCAAGATCAAAGGGCCTGGGAGACCGGGGAGCTGTTTTTT. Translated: CASSQDQRAWETGELFF.

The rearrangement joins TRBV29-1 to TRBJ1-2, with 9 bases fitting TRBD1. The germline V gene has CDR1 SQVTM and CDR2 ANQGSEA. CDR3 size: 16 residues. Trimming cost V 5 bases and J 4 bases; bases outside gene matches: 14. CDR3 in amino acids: CSVRLGTGFLTYGYTF. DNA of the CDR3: TGCAGCGTTCGCCTCGGGACAGGGTTTCTGACCTATGGCTACACCTTC. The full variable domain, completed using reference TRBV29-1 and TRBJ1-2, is SAVISQKPSRDICQRGTSLTIQCQVDSQVTMMFWYRQQPGQSLTLIATANQGSEATYESGFVIDKFPISRPNLTFSTLTVSNMSPEDSSIYLCSVRLGTGFLTYGYTFGSGTRLTVV.

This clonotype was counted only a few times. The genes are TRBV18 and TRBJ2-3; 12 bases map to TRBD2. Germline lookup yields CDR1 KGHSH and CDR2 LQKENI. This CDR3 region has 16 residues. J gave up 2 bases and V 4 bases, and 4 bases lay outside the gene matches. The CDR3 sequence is CASSLLAGGTTDTQYF. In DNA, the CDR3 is TGTGCCAGCTCACTCCTAGCGGGAGGGACCACAGATACGCAGTATTTT.

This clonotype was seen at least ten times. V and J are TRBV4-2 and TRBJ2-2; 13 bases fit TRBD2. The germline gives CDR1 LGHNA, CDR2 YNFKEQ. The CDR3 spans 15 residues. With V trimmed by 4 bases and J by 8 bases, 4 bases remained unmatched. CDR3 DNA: TGTGCCAGCAGCCCGGGACTAGCGGGGACGGGGGAGCTGTTTTTT. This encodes CASSPGLAGTGELFF.

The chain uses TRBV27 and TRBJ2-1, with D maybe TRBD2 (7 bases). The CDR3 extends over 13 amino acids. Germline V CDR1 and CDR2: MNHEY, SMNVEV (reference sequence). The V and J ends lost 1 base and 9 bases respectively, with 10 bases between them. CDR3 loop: CASSLYREGEQFF. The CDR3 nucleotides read TGTGCCAGCAGTTTATACAGGGAGGGTGAGCAGTTCTTC.

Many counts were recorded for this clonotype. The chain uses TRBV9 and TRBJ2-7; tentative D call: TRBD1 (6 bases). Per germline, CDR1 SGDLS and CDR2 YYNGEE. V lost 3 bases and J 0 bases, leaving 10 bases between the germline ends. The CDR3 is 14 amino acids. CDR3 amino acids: CASSAGQHSYEQYF. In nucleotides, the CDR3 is TGTGCCAGCAGCGCAGGACAGCACTCCTACGAGCAGTACTTC.

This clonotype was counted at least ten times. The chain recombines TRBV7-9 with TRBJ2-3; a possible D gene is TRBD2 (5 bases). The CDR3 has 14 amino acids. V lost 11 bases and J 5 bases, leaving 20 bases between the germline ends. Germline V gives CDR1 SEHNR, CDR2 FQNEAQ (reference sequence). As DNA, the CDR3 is TGTGCCTCCCTCCAGCGGTGGGGTAAAGATACGCAGTATTTT. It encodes CASLQRWGKDTQYF.

The chain's CDR3 is CASSQQTGGVLANVLTF. The CDR3 DNA reads as TGCGCCAGCAGCCAACAGACAGGAGGTGTATTAGCCAACGTCCTGACTTTC. The J gene is TRBJ2-6, the V gene TRBV4-3, with D perhaps TRBD1 (6 bases). Trimming stripped 2 bases from V and 7 bases from J, with 18 bases between. This CDR3 is built from 17 residues. Per the germline V gene, CDR1 is LGHNA and CDR2 is YSLEER.

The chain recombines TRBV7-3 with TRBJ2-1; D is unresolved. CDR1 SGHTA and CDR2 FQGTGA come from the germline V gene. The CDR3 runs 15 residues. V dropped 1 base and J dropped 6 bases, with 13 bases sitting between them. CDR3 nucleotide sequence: TGTGCCAGCAGCTTAATGGGTGCTCGAAGCAATGAGCAGTTCTTC. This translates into CASSLMGARSNEQFF.

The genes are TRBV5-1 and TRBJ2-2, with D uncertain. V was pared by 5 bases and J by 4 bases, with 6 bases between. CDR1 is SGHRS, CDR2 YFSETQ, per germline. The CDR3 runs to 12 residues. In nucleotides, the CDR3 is TGCGCCAGCAGGCCACTCACCGGGGAGCTGTTTTTT. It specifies CASRPLTGELFF. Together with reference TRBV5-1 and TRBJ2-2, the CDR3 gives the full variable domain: KAGVTQTPRYLIKTRGQQVTLSCSPISGHRSVSWYQQTPGQGLQFLFEYFSETQRNKGNFPGRFSGRQFSNSRSEMNVSTLELGDSALYLCASRPLTGELFFGEGSRLTVL.

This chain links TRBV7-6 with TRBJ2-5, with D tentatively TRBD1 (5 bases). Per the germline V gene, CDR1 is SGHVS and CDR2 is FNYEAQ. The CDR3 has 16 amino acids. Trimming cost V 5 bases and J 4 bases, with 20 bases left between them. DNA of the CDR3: TGTGCCAGCAGCGTCACGTACAGGAGAGCAGGAGAGACCCAGTACTTC. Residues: CASSVTYRRAGETQYF.

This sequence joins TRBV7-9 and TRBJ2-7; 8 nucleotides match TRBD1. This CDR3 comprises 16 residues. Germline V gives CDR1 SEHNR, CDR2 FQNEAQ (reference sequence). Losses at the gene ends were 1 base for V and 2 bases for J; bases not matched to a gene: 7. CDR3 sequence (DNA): TGTGCCAGCAGCTTAGGCGGCAGGGGGCTCACCTACGAGCAGTACTTC. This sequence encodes CASSLGGRGLTYEQYF.

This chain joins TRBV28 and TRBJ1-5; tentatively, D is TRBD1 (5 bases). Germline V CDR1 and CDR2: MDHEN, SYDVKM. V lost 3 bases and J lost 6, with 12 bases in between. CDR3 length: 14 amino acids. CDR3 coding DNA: TGTGCCAGCAGTTTTGTGCAGGGACCTCAGCCCCAGCATTTT. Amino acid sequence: CASSFVQGPQPQHF.

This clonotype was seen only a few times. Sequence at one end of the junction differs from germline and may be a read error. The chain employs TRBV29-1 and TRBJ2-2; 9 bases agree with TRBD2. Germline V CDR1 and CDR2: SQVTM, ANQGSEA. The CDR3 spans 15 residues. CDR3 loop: CSVEDAGGATRELFF. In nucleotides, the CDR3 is TGCAGCGTTGAAGATGCGGGGGGGGCCACCAGGGAGCTGTTTTTT.

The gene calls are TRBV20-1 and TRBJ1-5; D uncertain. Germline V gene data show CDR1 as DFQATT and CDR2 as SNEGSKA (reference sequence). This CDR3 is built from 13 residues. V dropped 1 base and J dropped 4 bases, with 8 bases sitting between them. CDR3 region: CSARGRTNQPQHF. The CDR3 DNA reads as TGCAGTGCTAGAGGACGAACGAATCAGCCCCAGCATTTT.

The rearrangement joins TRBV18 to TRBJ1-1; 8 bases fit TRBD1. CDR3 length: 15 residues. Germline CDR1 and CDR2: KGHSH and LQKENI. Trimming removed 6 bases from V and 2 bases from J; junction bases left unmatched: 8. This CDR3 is CASSRGDRINTEAFF. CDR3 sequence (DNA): TGTGCCAGCTCGCGGGGGGACAGGATTAACACTGAAGCTTTCTTT.

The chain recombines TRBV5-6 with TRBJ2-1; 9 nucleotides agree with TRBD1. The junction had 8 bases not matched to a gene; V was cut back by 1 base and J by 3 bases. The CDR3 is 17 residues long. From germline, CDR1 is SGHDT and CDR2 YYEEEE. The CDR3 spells CASSLPLQGADYNEQFF. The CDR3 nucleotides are TGTGCCAGCAGCTTGCCCTTACAGGGGGCTGACTACAATGAGCAGTTCTTC.

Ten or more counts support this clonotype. The CDR3 spells CASSLSGTNTGELFF. CDR3 nucleotide sequence: TGTGCCAGCAGCTTATCCGGGACCAACACCGGGGAGCTGTTTTTT. The J gene is TRBJ2-2, the V gene TRBV7-3; D tentatively reads TRBD1 or TRBD2 (5 bases each). Per the germline V gene, CDR1 is SGHTA and CDR2 is FQGTGA. The V end was cut by 2 bases, the J end by 2 bases, with 9 bases between. The CDR3 covers 15 residues.

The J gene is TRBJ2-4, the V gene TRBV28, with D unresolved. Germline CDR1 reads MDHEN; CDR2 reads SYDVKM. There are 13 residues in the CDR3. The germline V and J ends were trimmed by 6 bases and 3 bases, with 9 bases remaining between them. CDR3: CASRTLGKNIQYF. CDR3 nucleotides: TGTGCCAGCAGAACTTTGGGCAAAAACATTCAGTACTTC.

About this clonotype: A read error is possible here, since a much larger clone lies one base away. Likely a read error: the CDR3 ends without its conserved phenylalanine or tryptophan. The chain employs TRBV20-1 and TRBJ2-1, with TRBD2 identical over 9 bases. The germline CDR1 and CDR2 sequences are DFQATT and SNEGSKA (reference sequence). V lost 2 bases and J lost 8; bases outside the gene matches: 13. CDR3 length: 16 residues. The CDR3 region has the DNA TGCAGTGCTAGACCTCTCTCTGGCGGGGGGGCTTATGAGCAGTTCTCC. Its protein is CSARPLSGGGAYEQFS.

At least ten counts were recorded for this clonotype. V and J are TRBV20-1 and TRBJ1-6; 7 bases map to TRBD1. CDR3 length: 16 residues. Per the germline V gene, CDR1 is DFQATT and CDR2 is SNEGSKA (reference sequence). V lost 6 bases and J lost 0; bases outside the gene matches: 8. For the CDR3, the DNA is TGCAGTGCGCAACCAAGACAGGGCTCCTATAATTCACCCCTCCACTTT. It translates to CSAQPRQGSYNSPLHF.

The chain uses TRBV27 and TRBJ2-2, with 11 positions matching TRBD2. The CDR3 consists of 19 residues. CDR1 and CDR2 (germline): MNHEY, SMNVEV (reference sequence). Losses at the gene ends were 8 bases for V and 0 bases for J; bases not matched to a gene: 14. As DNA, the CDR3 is TGTGCCAGCTCAAGGCGGGTACTAGCGGGGGCTCCGAACACCGGGGAGCTGTTTTTT. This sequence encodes CASSRRVLAGAPNTGELFF.

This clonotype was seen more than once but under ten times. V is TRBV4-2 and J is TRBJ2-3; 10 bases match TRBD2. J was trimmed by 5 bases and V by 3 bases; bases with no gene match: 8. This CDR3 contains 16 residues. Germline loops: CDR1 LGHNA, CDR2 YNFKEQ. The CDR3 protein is CASSQASGRAVDTQYF. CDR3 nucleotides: TGTGCCAGCAGCCAGGCAAGCGGGAGGGCCGTAGATACGCAGTATTTT.